This T cell receptor (beta chain) appears in the sequencing data of a study of T cells after yellow fever vaccination. The CDR3 extends over 19 amino acids. With V trimmed by 6 bases and J by 11 bases, 27 bases remained unmatched. Germline CDR1 reads MRHNA; CDR2 reads SNTAGT. This clonotype has more than one count but fewer than ten. TCRdb recomputed calls from the 5' RACE reads with MiXCR, one row per CDR3 protein. The sample lists approximately 90,000 distinct CDR3 sequences, 10% to 15% occurring once. General study results and limits: Clones from primary vaccination mostly reappeared after the booster (around 96% CD4, over 85% CD8).

The TCR comes from a man younger than 30 who received the YFV17D yellow fever vaccine. The V gene is TRBV6-4, the J gene TRBJ2-1; 8 bases align to TRBD2. The material sequenced was CD8+ T cells not binding an NS4B(214-222) dextramer, sorted from PBMCs, taken approximately 22 days after the first yellow fever vaccination. The CDR3 coding sequence is TGTGCCAGCAGAATGTCCGGGGGGGCCGGCTCCAACGGGGAGTTCCAGCAGTTCTTC. The encoded protein is CASRMSGGAGSNGEFQQFF.